The clone carrying this T cell receptor (beta chain) showed up many times. Its specificity is unknown. Time point described: persistent/refractory GD, antithyroid drugs over 5 years with positive TRAb. With RNA extracted from PBMCs as input, the TCR library was made. The data stem from a study of regulatory T cells in long-lasting Graves disease. Study overall: In persistent Graves' disease, antithyroid drugs had been taken for over 5 years and TSH receptor antibodies stayed positive. Regarding the study as a whole: The researchers studied only peripheral blood, not thyroid tissue.

Construction of TCR beta libraries relied on iRepertoire HTBI primers and on Arm-PCR targeting CDR3 regions. From the multiplex PCR reads, TCRdb called clonotypes with MiXCR, one entry per CDR3 protein. The data show a few hundred thousand distinct CDR3 sequences, roughly 20% seen once. The sequences come from peripheral blood mononuclear cells (PBMCs), collected when the disease was refractory, from a patient treated with antithyroid drugs. The receptor's source is a woman in her thirties or forties with Graves disease.

This CDR3 is CSVVPGQPSYGYTF. The CDR3 nucleotides are TGCAGCGTTGTCCCGGGACAGCCCTCCTATGGCTACACCTTC. This rearrangement joins TRBV29-1 to TRBJ1-2, with TRBD1 identical over 7 bases. The CDR3 is 14 residues long. Trimming cost V 4 bases and J 4 bases; bases outside gene matches: 9. The V gene's germline CDR1 is SQVTM and CDR2 ANQGSEA.